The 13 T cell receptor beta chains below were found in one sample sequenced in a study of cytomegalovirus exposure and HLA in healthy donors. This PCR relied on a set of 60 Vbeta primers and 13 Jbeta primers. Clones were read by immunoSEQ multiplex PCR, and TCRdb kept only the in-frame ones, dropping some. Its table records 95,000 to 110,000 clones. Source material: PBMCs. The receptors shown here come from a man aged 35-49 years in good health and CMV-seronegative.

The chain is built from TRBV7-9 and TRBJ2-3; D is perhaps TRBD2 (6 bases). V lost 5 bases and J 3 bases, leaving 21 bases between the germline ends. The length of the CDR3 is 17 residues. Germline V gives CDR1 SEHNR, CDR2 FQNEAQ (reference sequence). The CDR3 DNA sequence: TGTGCCAGCAGCCGTCAAGGCGGGACCCCTGGAACAGATACGCAGTATTTT. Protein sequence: CASSRQGGTPGTDTQYF.

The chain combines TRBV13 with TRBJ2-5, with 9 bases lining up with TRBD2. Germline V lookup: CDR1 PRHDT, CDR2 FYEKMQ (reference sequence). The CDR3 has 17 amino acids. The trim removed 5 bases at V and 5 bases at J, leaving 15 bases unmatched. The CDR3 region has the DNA TGTGCCAGCAGCCCCCGGGGAGCGGGGGGCCATCGGGAGACCCAGTACTTC. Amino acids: CASSPRGAGGHRETQYF.

In DNA, the CDR3 is TGTGCAAGTCGCTTAGCGCAGGGACAGGGGAACTCTGGGGCCAACGTCCTGACTTTC. Translating it yields CASRLAQGQGNSGANVLTF. V gene TRBV12-2 combines with J gene TRBJ2-6; the D call of TRBD1 is as the table states it, not checked on the DNA. TRBV12-2 is a pseudogene segment. There are 19 residues in the CDR3.

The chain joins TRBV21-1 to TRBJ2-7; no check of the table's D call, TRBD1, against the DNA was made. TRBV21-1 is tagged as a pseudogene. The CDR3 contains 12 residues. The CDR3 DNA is TGTGCCAGCAGCAAAGGGCCCTACGAGCAGTACTTC. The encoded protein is CASSKGPYEQYF.

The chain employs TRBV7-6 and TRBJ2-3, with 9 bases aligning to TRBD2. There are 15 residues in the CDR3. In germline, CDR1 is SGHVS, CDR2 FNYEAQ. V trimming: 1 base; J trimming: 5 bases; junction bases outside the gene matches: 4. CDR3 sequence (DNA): TGTGCCAGCAGCTTAGGCGGGGGGGCCGGAGATACGCAGTATTTT. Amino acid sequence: CASSLGGGAGDTQYF.

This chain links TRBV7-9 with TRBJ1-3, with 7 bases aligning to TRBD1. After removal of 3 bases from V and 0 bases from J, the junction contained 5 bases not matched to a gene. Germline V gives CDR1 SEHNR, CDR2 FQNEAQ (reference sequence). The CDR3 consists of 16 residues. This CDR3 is CASSLDGTVSGNTIYF. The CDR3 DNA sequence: TGTGCCAGCAGCTTGGACGGGACAGTCTCTGGAAACACCATATATTTT.

CDR3: CASRGHWSNQPQHF. The CDR3 DNA is TGCGCCAGCAGGGGACACTGGAGCAATCAGCCCCAGCATTTT. V usage is TRBV10-1 and J usage is TRBJ1-5; a possible D gene is TRBD1 (6 bases). The germline gives CDR1 WNHNN, CDR2 SYGVQD (reference sequence). The CDR3 consists of 14 residues. V lost 6 bases, J lost 1 base, and 10 bases lay in between.

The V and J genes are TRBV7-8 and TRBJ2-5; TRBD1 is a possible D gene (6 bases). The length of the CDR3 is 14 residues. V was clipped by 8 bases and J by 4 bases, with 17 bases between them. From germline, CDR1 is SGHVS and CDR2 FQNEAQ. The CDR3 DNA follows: TGTGCCAGCGGACACAGGGCATCTCGAGAGACCCAGTACTTC. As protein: CASGHRASRETQYF.

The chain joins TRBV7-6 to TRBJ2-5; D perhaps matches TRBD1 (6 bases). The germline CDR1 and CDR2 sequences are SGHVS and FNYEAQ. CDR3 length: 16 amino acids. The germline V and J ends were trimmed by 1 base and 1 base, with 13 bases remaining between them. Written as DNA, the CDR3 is TGTGCCAGCAGCTTAGAGGCTAGCAGGGGCCAAGAGACCCAGTACTTC. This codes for CASSLEASRGQETQYF.

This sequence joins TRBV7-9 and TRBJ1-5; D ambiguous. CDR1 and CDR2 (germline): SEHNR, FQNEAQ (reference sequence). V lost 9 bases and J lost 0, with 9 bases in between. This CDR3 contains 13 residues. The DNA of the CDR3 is TGTGCCAGTAGTTATGATAGCAATCAGCCCCAGCATTTT. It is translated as CASSYDSNQPQHF. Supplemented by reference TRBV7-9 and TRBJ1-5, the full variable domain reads DTGVSQNPRHKITKRGQNVTFRCDPISEHNRLYWYRQTLGQGPEFLTYFQNEAQLEKSRLLSDRFSAERPKGSFSTLEIQRTEQGDSAMYLCASSYDSNQPQHFGDGTRLSIL.

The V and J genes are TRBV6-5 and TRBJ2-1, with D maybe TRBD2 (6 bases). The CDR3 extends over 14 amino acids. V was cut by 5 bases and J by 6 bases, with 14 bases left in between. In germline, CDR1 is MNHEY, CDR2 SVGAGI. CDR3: CASSASGTSNEQFF. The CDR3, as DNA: TGTGCCAGCAGTGCTTCCGGGACTTCCAATGAGCAGTTCTTC.

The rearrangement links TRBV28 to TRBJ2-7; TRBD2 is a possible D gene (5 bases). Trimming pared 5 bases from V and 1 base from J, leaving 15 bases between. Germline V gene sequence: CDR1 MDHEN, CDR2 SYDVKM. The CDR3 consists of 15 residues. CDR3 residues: CASSLGGSKSYEQYF. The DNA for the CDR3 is TGTGCCAGCAGTCTTGGCGGGTCCAAATCCTACGAGCAGTACTTC.

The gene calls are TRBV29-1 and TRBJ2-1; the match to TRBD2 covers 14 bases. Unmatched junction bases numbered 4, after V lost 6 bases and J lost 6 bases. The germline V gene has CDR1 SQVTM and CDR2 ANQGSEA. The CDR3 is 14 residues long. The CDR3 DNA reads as TGCAGCGTCGCGACTAGCGGGGGGGCCAATGAGCAGTTCTTC. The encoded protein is CSVATSGGANEQFF.